The 3 T cell receptor beta chains below all came from one sample that was sequenced in a study of T cell changes during pregnancy in multiple sclerosis. Libraries were prepared by immunoSEQ multiplex PCR; TCRdb keeps only in-frame clonotypes and omits some of them. The sample has approximately 93,000 clones, approximately 90% seen once. The sequenced sample was peripheral blood, obtained before pregnancy. The receptor source for this set is a female donor with multiple sclerosis, enrolled in a pregnancy study.

V is TRBV2 and J is TRBJ1-5, with 11 bases lining up with TRBD1. The CDR3 is 16 amino acids. The germline V gene has CDR1 SNHLY and CDR2 FYNNEI. V shed 0 bases and J 5 bases; nucleotides not matched to a gene: 3. CDR3 loop: CASSEAGDRGYQPQHF. CDR3 DNA sequence: TGTGCCAGCAGTGAAGCTGGGGACAGGGGGTATCAGCCCCAGCATTTT.

In its sample, this clone was seen once. The chain links TRBV15 to TRBJ1-5; no definite D call. V was shortened by 1 base and J by 5 bases, with 15 bases between the two germline ends. This CDR3 contains 16 residues. Germline values: CDR1 LNHNV, CDR2 YYDKDF (reference sequence). DNA of the CDR3: TGTGCCACCAGCAGAGTGTTGGCAGGAACAGATCAGCCCCAGCATTTT. Translating it yields CATSRVLAGTDQPQHF.

V and J are TRBV28 and TRBJ1-1, with TRBD1 as a possible D gene (5 bases). The ends were cut back, 3 bases at V and 5 bases at J, with 10 bases in the middle. The germline V gene has CDR1 MDHEN and CDR2 SYDVKM. This CDR3 comprises 13 residues. The CDR3 protein is CASSLGGETEAFF. CDR3 bases: TGTGCCAGCAGTTTGGGGGGTGAAACTGAAGCTTTCTTT.